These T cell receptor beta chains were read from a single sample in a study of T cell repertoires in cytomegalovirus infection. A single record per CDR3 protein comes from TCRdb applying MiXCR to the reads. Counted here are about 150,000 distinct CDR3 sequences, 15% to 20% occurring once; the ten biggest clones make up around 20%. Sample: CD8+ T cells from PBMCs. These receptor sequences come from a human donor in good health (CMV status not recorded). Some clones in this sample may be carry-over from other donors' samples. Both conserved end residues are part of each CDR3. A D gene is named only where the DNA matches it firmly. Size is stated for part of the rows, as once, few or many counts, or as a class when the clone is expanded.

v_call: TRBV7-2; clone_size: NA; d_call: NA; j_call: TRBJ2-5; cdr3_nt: TGTGCCAGCAGCCACCCTTCGGGGGAAGAGACCCAGTACTTC; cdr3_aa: CASSHPSGEETQYF
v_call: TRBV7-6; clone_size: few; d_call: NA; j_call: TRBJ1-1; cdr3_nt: TGTGCCAGCAGCTTAGCGCGTAACGGGTTTCACACTGAAGCTTTCTTT; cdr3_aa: CASSLARNGFHTEAFF
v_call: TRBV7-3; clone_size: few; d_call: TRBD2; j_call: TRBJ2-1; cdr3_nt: TGTGCCAGCAGCCCGCTAGCGGGGGCCTCTCATCCGTACAATGAGCAGTTCTTC; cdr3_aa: CASSPLAGASHPYNEQFF
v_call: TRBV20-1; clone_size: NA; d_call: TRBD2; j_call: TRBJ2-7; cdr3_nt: TGCAGTGCTAGACCCAGCGGGAGCTACGAGCAGTACTTC; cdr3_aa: CSARPSGSYEQYF
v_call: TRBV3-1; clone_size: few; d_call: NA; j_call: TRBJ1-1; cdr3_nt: TGTGCCAGCAGCCAAGATAGGTGGACTGAAGCTTTCTTT; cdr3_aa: CASSQDRWTEAFF
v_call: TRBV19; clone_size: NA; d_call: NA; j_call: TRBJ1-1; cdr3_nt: TGTGCCAGTAGTATCCCCAGGCTGAACACTGAAGCTTTCTTT; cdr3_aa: CASSIPRLNTEAFF
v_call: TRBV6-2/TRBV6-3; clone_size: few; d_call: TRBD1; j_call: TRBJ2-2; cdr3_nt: TGTGCCAGCCAAGGGACAGCTGACTACCGGGAGCTGTTTTTT; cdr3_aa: CASQGTADYRELFF
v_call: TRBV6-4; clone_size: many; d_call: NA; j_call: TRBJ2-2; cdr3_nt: TGTGCCAGCAGTGACTCGCTGCAGGGAATGGGGACCGGGGAGCTGTTTTTT; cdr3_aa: CASSDSLQGMGTGELFF
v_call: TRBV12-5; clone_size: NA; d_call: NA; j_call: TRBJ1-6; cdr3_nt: TGTGCTAGTGGTGACCGGGACATAACTTATAATTCACCCCTCCACTTT; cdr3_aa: CASGDRDITYNSPLHF
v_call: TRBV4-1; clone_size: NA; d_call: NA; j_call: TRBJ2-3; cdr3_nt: TGTGCCAGCAGCCAAGATAAGGATACGCAGTATTTT; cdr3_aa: CASSQDKDTQYF
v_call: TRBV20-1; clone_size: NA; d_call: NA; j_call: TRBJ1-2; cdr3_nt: TGCAGTGCTAGGGGTTGGGGCCAGGGCTACACCTTC; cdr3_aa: CSARGWGQGYTF
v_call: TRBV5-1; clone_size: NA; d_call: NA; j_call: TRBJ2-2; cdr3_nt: TGCGCCAGCAGCTTGCCTACCGACACTGTGAGCGGGGAGCTGTTTTTT; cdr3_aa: CASSLPTDTVSGELFF
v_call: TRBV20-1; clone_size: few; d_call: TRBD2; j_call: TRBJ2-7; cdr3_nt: TGCAGTGCTAGACAGACTAGCGGATCCCCCTACGAGCAGTACTTC; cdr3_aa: CSARQTSGSPYEQYF
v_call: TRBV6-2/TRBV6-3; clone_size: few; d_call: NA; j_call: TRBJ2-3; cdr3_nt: TGTGCCAGCAGCCCTCGGACCTCTCGTCGCACAGATACGCAGTATTTT; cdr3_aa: CASSPRTSRRTDTQYF
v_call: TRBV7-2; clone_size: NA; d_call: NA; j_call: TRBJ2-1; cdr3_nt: TGTGCCAGCAGCTTAGCTAACGCTTGGAGTGAGCAGTTCTTC; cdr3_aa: CASSLANAWSEQFF
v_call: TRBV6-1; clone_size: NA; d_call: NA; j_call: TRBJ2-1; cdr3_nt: TGTGCCAGCAAAAACAATGAGCAGTTCTTC; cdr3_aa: CASKNNEQFF
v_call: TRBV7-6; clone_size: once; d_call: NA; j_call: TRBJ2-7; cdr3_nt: TGTGCCAGCAGCCCCCGGCTCGATAACTACGAGCAGTACTTC; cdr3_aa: CASSPRLDNYEQYF
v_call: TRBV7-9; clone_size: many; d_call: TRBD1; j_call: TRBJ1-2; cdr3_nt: TGTGCCAGCAGCGGCGGACAGGGTACCGGTTTCAACTATGGCTACACCTTC; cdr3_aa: CASSGGQGTGFNYGYTF
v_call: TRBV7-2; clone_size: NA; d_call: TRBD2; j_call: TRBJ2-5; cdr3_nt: TGTGCCAGCAGCACACAGACTAGCGGGAGGTGGGAGACCCAGTACTTC; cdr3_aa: CASSTQTSGRWETQYF
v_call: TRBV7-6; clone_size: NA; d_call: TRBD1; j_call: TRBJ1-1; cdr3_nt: TGTGCCAGCAGCTCGGACAGGGGGCTCTTCACTGAAGCTTTCTTT; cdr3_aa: CASSSDRGLFTEAFF
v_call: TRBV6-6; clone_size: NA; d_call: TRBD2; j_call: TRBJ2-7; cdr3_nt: TGTGCCACCGGACTAGCGGGACTCTACGAGCAGTACTTC; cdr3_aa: CATGLAGLYEQYF
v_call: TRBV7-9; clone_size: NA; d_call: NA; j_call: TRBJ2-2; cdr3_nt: TGTGCCAGCAGCCATACTAGTTCCGGGGAGCTGTTTTTT; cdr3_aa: CASSHTSSGELFF
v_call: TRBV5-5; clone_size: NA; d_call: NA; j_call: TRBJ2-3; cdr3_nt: TGTGCCAGCAGCATCGAGACAGATACGCAGTATTTT; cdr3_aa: CASSIETDTQYF
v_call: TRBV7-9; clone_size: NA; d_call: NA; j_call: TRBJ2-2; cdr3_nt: TGTGCCAGCACGCCCACCCTGAACACCGGGGAGCTGTTTTTT; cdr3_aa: CASTPTLNTGELFF
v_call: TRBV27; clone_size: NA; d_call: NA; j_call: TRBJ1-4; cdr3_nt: TGTGCCAGCAGTTTATCTGTGCAGGGCGGAGAACTGTTTTTT; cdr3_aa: CASSLSVQGGELFF
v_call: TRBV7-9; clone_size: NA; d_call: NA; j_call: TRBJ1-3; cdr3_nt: TGTGCCAGCAGCTTACCGGGACCGCCTGGAAACACCATATATTTT; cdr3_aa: CASSLPGPPGNTIYF
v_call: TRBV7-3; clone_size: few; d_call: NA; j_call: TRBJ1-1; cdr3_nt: TGTGCCAGCAGCTCCGACGCGGGTACTGAAGCTTTCTTT; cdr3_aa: CASSSDAGTEAFF
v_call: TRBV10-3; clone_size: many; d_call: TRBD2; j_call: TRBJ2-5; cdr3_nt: TGTGCCTCAAGGACTAGCGGGATGCAGGAGACCCAGTACTTC; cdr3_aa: CASRTSGMQETQYF
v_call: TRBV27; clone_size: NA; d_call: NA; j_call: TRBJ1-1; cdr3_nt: TGTGCCAGCAGTTTAACAGCCGGGGTGGACACTGAAGCTTTCTTT; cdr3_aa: CASSLTAGVDTEAFF
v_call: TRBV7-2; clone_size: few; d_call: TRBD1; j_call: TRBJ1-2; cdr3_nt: TGTGCCAGCAGAAGGACAGGGTTAAACTATGGCTACACCTTC; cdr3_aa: CASRRTGLNYGYTF
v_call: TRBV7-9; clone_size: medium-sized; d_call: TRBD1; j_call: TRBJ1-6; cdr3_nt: TGTGCCAGCAGTCGACCGGGACAGTTTTTACCCCTCCACTTT; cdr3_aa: CASSRPGQFLPLHF
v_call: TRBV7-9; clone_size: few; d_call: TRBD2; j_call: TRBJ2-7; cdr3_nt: TGTGCCAGCAGCTGGACTAGCGGTTACGAGCAGTACTTC; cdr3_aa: CASSWTSGYEQYF
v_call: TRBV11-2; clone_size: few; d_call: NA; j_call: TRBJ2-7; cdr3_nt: TGTGCCAGCAGCTCAGTACTAGGCGAGCAGTACTTC; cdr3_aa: CASSSVLGEQYF
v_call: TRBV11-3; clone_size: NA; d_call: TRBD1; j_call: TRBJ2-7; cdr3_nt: TGTGCCAGCAGCTTAATGAGACAGGGGTACTACGAGCAGTACTTC; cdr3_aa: CASSLMRQGYYEQYF
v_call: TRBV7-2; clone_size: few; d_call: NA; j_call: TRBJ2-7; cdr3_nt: TGTGCCAGCAGCTTAACGGAGCTGCGAGAGCAGTACTTC; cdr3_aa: CASSLTELREQYF
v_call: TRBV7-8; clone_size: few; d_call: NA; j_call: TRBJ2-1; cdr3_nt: TGTGCCAGCAGCTTAGGGGGGGCGTGGAATGAGCAGTTCTTC; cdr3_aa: CASSLGGAWNEQFF
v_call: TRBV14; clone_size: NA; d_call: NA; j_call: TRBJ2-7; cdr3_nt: TGTGCCAGCAGCCCGGGTAGGGGAGACGAGCAGTACTTC; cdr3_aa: CASSPGRGDEQYF
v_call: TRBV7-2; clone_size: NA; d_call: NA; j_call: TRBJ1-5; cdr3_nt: TGTGCCAGCAGCTTAGAGGGCAGGATAAGGCAGCCCCAGCATTTT; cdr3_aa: CASSLEGRIRQPQHF
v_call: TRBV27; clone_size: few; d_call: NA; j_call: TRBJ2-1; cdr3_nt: TGTGCCAGCAGTTTAGGACTCCCCGACTCCTACAATGAGCAGTTCTTC; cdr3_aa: CASSLGLPDSYNEQFF
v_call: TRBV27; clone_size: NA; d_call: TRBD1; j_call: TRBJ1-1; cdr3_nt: TGTGCCAGCAGTCCCTTGACAGGGGAAAACACTGAAGCTTTCTTT; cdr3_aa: CASSPLTGENTEAFF
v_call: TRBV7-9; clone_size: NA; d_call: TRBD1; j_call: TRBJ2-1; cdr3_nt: TGTGCCGGTAGACAGGGAAGCGATGAGCAGTTCTTC; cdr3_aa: CAGRQGSDEQFF
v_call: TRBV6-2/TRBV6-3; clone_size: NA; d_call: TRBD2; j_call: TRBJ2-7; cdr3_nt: TGTGCCAGCAGGGGACTAGCGGGAAACTACGAGCAGTACTTC; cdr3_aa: CASRGLAGNYEQYF
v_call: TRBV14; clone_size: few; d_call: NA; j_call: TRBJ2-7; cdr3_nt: TGTGCCAGCAGCCAAGGATTTGGGACCTCTTTCTTCTTGGAGCAGTACTTC; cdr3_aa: CASSQGFGTSFFLEQYF
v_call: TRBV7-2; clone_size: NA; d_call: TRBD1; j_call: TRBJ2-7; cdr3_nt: TGTGCCAGCAGCTTAGGTGGCGGGACAGGGTTCGAGCAGTACTTC; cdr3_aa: CASSLGGGTGFEQYF
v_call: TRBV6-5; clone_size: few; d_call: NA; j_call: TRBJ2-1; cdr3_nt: TGTGCCAGCAGTCCGGGACACATCTCCTACAATGAGCAGTTCTTC; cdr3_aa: CASSPGHISYNEQFF
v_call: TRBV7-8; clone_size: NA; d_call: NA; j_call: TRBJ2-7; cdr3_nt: TGTGCCAGCAGCTTTCCCCAGGGCGAAAATCGCGAGCAGTACTTC; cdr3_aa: CASSFPQGENREQYF
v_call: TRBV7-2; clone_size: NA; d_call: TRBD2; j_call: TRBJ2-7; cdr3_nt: TGTGCCAGCAGCTTAGTCGCGGGGGGGCCGATCGAGCAGTACTTC; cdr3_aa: CASSLVAGGPIEQYF
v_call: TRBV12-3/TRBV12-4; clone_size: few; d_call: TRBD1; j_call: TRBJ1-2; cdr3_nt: TGTGCCAGCAGCCGGGACAGCCAGATTGCTAACTATGGCTACACCTTC; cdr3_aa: CASSRDSQIANYGYTF
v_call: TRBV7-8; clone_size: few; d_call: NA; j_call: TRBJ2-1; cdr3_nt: TGTGCCAGCGGCGGATCCTACAATGAGCAGTTCTTC; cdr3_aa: CASGGSYNEQFF
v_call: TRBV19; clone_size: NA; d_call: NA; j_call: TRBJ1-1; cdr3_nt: TGTGCCAGTAGTATAGGACAGAACACTGAAGCTTTCTTT; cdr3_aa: CASSIGQNTEAFF
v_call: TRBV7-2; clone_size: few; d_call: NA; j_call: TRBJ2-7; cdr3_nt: TGTGCCAGCAGCTTACTCGGACAGCAAAAGTACGAGCAGTACTTC; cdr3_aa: CASSLLGQQKYEQYF
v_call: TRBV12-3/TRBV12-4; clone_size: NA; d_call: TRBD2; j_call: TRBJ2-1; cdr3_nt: TGTGCCAGCAGCTCAAGAGCGGGGGGGCCGGCTGAGCAGTTCTTC; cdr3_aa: CASSSRAGGPAEQFF
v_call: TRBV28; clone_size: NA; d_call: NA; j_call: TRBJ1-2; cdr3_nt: TGTGCCAGCAGCCCCGGGCCCATAGGGGGCTACACCTTC; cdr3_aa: CASSPGPIGGYTF
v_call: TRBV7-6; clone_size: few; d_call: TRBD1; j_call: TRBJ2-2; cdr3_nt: TGTGCCAGCAGCTTTGACAGGGGTAGCACCGGGGAGCTGTTTTTT; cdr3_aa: CASSFDRGSTGELFF
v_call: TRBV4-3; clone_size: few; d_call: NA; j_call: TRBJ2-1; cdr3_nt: TGCGCCAGCAGCCAAGATCGTGGGAGTTTCCACAATGAGCAGTTCTTC; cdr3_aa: CASSQDRGSFHNEQFF
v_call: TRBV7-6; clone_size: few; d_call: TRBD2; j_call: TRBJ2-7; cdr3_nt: TGTGCCAGCACCGGCGGGACTACAGTCTCCTACGAGCAGTACTTC; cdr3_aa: CASTGGTTVSYEQYF